This T cell receptor beta chain is drawn from a study of T-cell reconstitution after alpha-beta-depleted transplantation in children. Overall study results and limits: T cells produced anew were the main source of T-cell counts and diversity one year after transplant. The origin of high day-60 TCRbeta diversity in some patients lay in surviving recipient T cells and thymic progenitors. As was reported, about two months after transplant, alpha-beta T cells came from several hundred expanded graft clones.

As it was prepared, the TCRbeta library received unique molecular identifiers. Via MiXCR, TCRdb re-called the PCR reads, giving one row per CDR3 protein. The data show about 420,000 distinct CDR3 sequences, with around 15% seen just once and 25% to 30% held by the top ten. There are 20 residues in the CDR3. Germline V gene sequence: CDR1 SGHAT, CDR2 FQDESV (reference sequence). The ends lost 5 bases at V and 6 bases at J; junction bases unmatched: 25. In regard to this clonotype: The antigen is not known.

This TCR was recovered from a boy under two years old who had a stem cell transplant for Wiskott-Aldrich syndrome, so the T cells may come from the graft donor. The sample here was PBMCs, mostly from graft donor cells, taken 360 days after TCRalphabeta/CD19-depleted stem cell transplant. This rearrangement joins TRBV11-1 to TRBJ2-1; 7 positions match TRBD2. The CDR3 region is CASSQRRASGLLAPVNEQFF. CDR3 in DNA: TGTGCCAGCAGCCAAAGACGGGCTAGCGGCCTTTTAGCTCCTGTCAATGAGCAGTTCTTC. The entire variable domain, with the rest obtained from reference TRBV11-1 and TRBJ2-1, is as follows: EAEVAQSPRYKITEKSQAVAFWCDPISGHATLYWYRQILGQGPELLVQFQDESVVDDSQLPKDRFSAERLKGVDSTLKIQPAELGDSAMYLCASSQRRASGLLAPVNEQFFGPGTRLTVL.